This passage covers 18 T cell receptor beta chains from one sample sequenced in a study of shared clonotypes between healthy human individuals. Libraries were prepared by immunoSEQ multiplex PCR; TCRdb keeps only in-frame clonotypes and omits some of them. The sample contains about 490,000 clones, about 79% of which appear only once. The specimen was PBMCs. The receptors come from a woman aged 40 to 50 in good health. Some clones in this sample may be carry-over from other donors' samples.

This clone has a count of ten or more. CDR3 sequence reads: CASSLGRLLRENTQYF. CDR3 DNA: TGTGCCAGCAGCCTGGGGAGATTATTGCGGGAAAATACGCAGTATTTT. The rearrangement links TRBV7-9 to TRBJ2-3, with D possibly TRBD2 on 6 matching bases. Trimming removed 5 bases at V and 7 bases at J, with 22 bases between. The CDR3 extends over 16 amino acids. Germline loops: CDR1 SEHNR, CDR2 FQNEAQ (reference sequence).

The V call is TRBV30, the J call TRBJ1-5; possibly TRBD1 for D (5 bases). There are 12 residues in the CDR3. The germline CDR1 and CDR2 sequences are GTSNPN and SVGIG (reference sequence). V lost 3 bases and J lost 9, with 12 bases in between. CDR3 region: CAWRESTGPQHF. The DNA of the CDR3 is TGTGCCTGGAGGGAAAGTACAGGGCCCCAGCATTTT.

Notes on this clone: At one end, the junction sequence differs from germline, possibly due to a read error. The gene calls are TRBV7-2 and TRBJ2-7, with 8 bases fitting TRBD1. This CDR3 region has 14 residues. Germline V CDR1 and CDR2: SGHTA, FQGNSA. The chain's CDR3 is CASSTQGVSYEQYF. The CDR3 DNA follows: TGTGCCAGCAGCACACAGGGGGTGTCCTACGAGCAATACTTC.

Of note for this clone: One end of the junction does not line up with germline, which may come from a read error. Other nucleotide sequences in the sample specify the same CDR3. The chain carries TRBV19 and TRBJ2-5; D may be TRBD1 (5 bases). Looked up from germline, CDR1 is LNHDA and CDR2 is SQIVND (reference sequence). The CDR3 spans 14 residues. The CDR3 loop is CASSIPGMKETQYF. CDR3 sequence (DNA): TGCGCCAGTAGTATTCCAGGGATGAAAGAGACCCAGTACTTC.

A few counts support this clone. The rearrangement links TRBV9 to TRBJ1-4; D ambiguous. CDR1 and CDR2 from the germline V gene are SGDLS and YYNGEE. V lost 1 base and J 9 bases, leaving 19 bases between the germline ends. The CDR3 spans 16 residues. The CDR3 region has the DNA TGTGCCAGCAGCGTACGAGTTGTCCTCATGGGGAAAAAACTGTTTTTT. It codes for CASSVRVVLMGKKLFF.

This rearrangement joins TRBV30 to TRBJ1-2; 8 nucleotides align to TRBD1. The CDR3 consists of 14 residues. CDR1 GTSNPN and CDR2 SVGIG come from the germline V gene (reference sequence). Losses at the gene ends were 4 bases for V and 6 bases for J; bases not matched to a gene: 10. CDR3 loop: CAWKRGQDFDGYTF. In nucleotides, the CDR3 is TGTGCCTGGAAGAGGGGACAGGACTTCGATGGCTACACCTTC. Full variable domain (rest looked up from reference TRBV30 and TRBJ1-2): SQTIHQWPATLVQPVGSPLSLECTVEGTSNPNLYWYRQAAGRGLQLLFYSVGIGQISSEVPQNLSASRPQDRQFILSSKKLLLSDSGFYLCAWKRGQDFDGYTFGSGTRLTVV.

V and J are TRBV5-1 and TRBJ1-2; 8 bases line up with TRBD1. From germline, CDR1 is SGHRS and CDR2 YFSETQ. With V trimmed by 7 bases and J by 4 bases, 12 bases remained unmatched. CDR3 size: 15 residues. CDR3 loop: CASSNRQGAGYGYTF. The CDR3 coding sequence is TGCGCCAGCTCCAACCGCCAGGGGGCTGGCTATGGCTACACCTTC.

The chain joins TRBV5-4 to TRBJ2-7; a weak D match, TRBD2 (5 bases). The CDR3 extends over 15 amino acids. V lost 0 bases to trimming and J lost 1 base, with 11 bases between them. Germline V gene lookup returns CDR1 SGHNT and CDR2 YYREEE (reference sequence). The CDR3 loop is CASSLGRSESYEQYF. The CDR3, as DNA: TGTGCCAGCAGCTTGGGGAGGAGCGAATCCTACGAGCAGTACTTC.

This clone appeared once. The chain carries TRBV11-1 and TRBJ2-5, with 11 bases lining up with TRBD2. This CDR3 comprises 16 residues. CDR1 and CDR2 from the germline V gene are SGHAT and FQDESV (reference sequence). J gave up 4 bases and V 3 bases, and 7 bases lay outside the gene matches. DNA of the CDR3: TGTGCCAGCAGCTTGGTAGCGGGAGGGCCCCTAGAGACCCAGTACTTC. Encoded protein: CASSLVAGGPLETQYF.

This chain connects TRBV2 to TRBJ2-1, with a tentative D call TRBD1 (6 bases). The V end lost 3 bases, the J end lost 9 bases, and 15 bases lay between the germline ends. The CDR3 sequence is 14 residues long. Germline V gives CDR1 SNHLY, CDR2 FYNNEI. The CDR3 DNA follows: TGTGCCAGCAGTGACCAGGGGACCCTTCGTGAGCAGTTCTTC. Translating gives CASSDQGTLREQFF.

Worth noting for this clone: The identical CDR3 is also encoded by other nucleotide sequences in the sample. The chain uses TRBV28 and TRBJ2-7, with TRBD1 matching over 7 bases. The V segment lost 5 bases and the J segment 1 base; nucleotides outside the gene matches: 5. Germline V gives CDR1 MDHEN, CDR2 SYDVKM. CDR3 length: 14 amino acids. The CDR3 is CASSPPGQSYEQYF. CDR3 sequence (DNA): TGTGCCAGCAGTCCTCCGGGACAGTCCTACGAGCAGTACTTC.

The chain is built from TRBV28 and TRBJ2-1; TRBD2 matches 9 bases. The trim removed 6 bases at V and 2 bases at J, leaving 5 bases unmatched. There are 15 residues in the CDR3. Germline V gene data show CDR1 as MDHEN and CDR2 as SYDVKM. CDR3 bases: TGTGCCAGCAGCCCTAGCGGGGAGACCTACAATGAGCAGTTCTTC. It yields the protein CASSPSGETYNEQFF.

V usage is TRBV7-2 and J usage is TRBJ1-3; the D is unclear. The CDR3 contains 12 residues. In germline, CDR1 is SGHTA, CDR2 FQGNSA. V lost 8 bases and J 4 bases, leaving 9 bases between the germline ends. As DNA, the CDR3 is TGTGCCAGCCGGGGATCGGGAAACACCATATATTTT. Translated, it gives CASRGSGNTIYF.

The chain couples TRBV7-2 to TRBJ2-7; D ambiguous. CDR1 and CDR2 (germline): SGHTA, FQGNSA. V was trimmed by 3 bases and J by 3 bases, leaving 12 bases between them. The CDR3 extends over 14 amino acids. This chain's CDR3 is CASSFLLTNYEQYF. CDR3 bases: TGTGCCAGCAGCTTTCTACTAACCAACTACGAGCAGTACTTC.

This clone was seen repeatedly, ten times or more. The chain uses TRBV10-3 and TRBJ1-1; D not certain. The CDR3 has 13 residues. In germline, CDR1 is ENHRY, CDR2 SYGVKD. The V gene lost 3 bases and the J gene lost 2 bases, with 7 bases spanning the gap. The CDR3 loop is CAISDTGNTEAFF. In nucleotides, the CDR3 is TGTGCCATCAGTGATACGGGTAACACTGAAGCTTTCTTT.

The V call is TRBV2, the J call TRBJ2-7; tentatively, D is TRBD2 (5 bases). Germline CDR1 SNHLY, CDR2 FYNNEI. The CDR3 is 14 amino acids. V lost 7 bases and J 0 bases, leaving 13 bases between the germline ends. CDR3 sequence (DNA): TGTGCCAGCATGCCCAGCGGAAGCTCCTACGAGCAGTACTTC. Its protein is CASMPSGSSYEQYF.

The chain couples TRBV10-3 to TRBJ2-3; 8 nucleotides agree with TRBD2. This CDR3 comprises 14 residues. Germline V gene data show CDR1 as ENHRY and CDR2 as SYGVKD. In DNA form, the CDR3 reads TGTGCGGCGGGAGGCCTACCTAGCACAGATACGCAGTATTTT. Translation gives CAAGGLPSTDTQYF.

This chain links TRBV5-1 with TRBJ2-7; perhaps TRBD1 as D (5 bases). This CDR3 is built from 11 residues. Germline lookup yields CDR1 SGHRS and CDR2 YFSETQ. V lost 4 bases and J 5 bases, leaving 7 bases between the germline ends. As DNA, the CDR3 is TGCGCCAGCAGCATAGGGGACGAGCAGTACTTC. This codes for CASSIGDEQYF.